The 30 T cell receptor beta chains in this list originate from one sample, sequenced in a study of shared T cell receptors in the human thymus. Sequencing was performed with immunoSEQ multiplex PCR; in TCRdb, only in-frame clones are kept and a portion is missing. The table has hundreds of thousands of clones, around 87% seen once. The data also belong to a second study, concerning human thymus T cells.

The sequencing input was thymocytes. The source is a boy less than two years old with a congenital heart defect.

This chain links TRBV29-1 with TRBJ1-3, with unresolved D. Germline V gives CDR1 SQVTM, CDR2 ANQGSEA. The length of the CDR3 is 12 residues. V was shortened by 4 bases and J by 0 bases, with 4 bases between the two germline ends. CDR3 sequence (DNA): TGCAGCGTTGCAAACTCTGGAAACACCATATATTTT. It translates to CSVANSGNTIYF.

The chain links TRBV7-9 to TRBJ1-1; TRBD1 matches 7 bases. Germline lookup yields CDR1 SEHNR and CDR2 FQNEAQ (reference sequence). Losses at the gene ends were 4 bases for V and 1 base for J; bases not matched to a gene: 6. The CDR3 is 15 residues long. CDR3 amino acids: CASSSTGQKNTEAFF. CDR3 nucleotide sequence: TGTGCCAGCAGCTCGACGGGACAGAAGAACACTGAAGCTTTCTTT. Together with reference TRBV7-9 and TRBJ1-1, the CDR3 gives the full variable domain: DTGVSQNPRHKITKRGQNVTFRCDPISEHNRLYWYRQTLGQGPEFLTYFQNEAQLEKSRLLSDRFSAERPKGSFSTLEIQRTEQGDSAMYLCASSSTGQKNTEAFFGQGTRLTVV.

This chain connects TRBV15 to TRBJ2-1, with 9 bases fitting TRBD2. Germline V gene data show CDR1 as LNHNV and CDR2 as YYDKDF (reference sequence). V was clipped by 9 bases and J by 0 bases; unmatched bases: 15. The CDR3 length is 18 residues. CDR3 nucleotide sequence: TGTGCCACGTCCCAGACTAGCGGACCTCTACCCTCCTACAATGAGCAGTTCTTC. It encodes CATSQTSGPLPSYNEQFF.

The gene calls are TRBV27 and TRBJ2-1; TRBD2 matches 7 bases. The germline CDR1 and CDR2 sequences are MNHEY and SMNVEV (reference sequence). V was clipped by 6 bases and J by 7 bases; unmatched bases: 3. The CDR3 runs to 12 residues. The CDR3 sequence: CASRAGSNEQFF. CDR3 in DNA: TGTGCCAGCAGAGCGGGATCTAATGAGCAGTTCTTC.

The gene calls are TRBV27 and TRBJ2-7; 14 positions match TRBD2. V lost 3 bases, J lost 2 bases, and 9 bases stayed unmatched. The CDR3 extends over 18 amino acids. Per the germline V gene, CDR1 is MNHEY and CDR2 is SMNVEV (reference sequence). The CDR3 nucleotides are TGTGCCAGCAGTTTGCGACTAGCGGGAGGGCCATGGGCCTACGAGCAGTACTTC. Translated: CASSLRLAGGPWAYEQYF.

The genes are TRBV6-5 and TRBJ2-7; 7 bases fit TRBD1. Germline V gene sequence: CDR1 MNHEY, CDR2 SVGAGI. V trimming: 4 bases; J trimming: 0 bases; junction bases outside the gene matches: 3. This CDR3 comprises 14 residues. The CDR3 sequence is CASSSDRLSYEQYF. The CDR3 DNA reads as TGTGCCAGCAGTTCGGACAGGCTCTCCTACGAGCAGTACTTC.

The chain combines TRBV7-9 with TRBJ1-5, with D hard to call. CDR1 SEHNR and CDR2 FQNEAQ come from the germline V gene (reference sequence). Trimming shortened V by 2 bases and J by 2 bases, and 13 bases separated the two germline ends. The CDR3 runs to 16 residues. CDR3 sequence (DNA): TGTGCCAGCAGCTTATTCGGGGTTGGGGGCAATCAGCCCCAGCATTTT. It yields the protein CASSLFGVGGNQPQHF.

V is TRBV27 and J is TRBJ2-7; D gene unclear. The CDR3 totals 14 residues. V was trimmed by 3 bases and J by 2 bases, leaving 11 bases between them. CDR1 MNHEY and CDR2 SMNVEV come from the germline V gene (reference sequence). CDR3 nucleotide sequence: TGTGCCAGCAGTTTGCCAGGAAGGCCCTACGAGCAGTACTTC. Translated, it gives CASSLPGRPYEQYF.

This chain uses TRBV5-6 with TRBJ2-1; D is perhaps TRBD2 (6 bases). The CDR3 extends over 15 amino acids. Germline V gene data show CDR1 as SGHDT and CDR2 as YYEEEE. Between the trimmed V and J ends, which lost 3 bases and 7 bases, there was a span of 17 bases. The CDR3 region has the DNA TGTGCCAGCAGCTCGCCTCGGGACTGGTTGAATGAGCAGTTCTTC. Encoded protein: CASSSPRDWLNEQFF.

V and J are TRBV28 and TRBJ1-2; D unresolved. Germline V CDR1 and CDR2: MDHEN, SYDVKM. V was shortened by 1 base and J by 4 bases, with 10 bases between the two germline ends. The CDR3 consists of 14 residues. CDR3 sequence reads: CASSLLGHLYGYTF. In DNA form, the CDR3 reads TGTGCCAGCAGTTTATTGGGCCACCTCTATGGCTACACCTTC.

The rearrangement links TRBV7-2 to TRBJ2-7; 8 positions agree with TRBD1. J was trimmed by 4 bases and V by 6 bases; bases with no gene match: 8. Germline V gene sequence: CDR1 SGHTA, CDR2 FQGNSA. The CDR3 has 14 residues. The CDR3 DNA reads TGTGCCAGCAGTTCCGGACAGGGATTGTACGAGCAGTACTTC. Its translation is CASSSGQGLYEQYF.

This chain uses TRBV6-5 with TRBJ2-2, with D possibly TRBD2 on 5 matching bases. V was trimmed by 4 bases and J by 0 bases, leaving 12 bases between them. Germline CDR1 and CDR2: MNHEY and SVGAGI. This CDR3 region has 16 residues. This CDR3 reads CASSSSDYSNTGELFF. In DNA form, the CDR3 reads TGTGCCAGCAGTTCTTCTGACTACTCGAACACCGGGGAGCTGTTTTTT.

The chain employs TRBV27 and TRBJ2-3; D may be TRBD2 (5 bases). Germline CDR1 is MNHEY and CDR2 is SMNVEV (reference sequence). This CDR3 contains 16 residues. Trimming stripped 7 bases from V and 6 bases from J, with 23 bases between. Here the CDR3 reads CASNPWPVVGEDTQYF. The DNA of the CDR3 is TGTGCCAGCAATCCTTGGCCCGTAGTGGGAGAGGATACGCAGTATTTT.

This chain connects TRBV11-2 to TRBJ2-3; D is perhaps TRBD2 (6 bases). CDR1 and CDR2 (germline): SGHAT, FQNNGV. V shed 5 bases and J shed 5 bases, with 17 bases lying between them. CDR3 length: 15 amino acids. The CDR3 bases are TGTGCCAGCAGCCCTCCTAGAGGGGAGGTAGATACGCAGTATTTT. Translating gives CASSPPRGEVDTQYF.

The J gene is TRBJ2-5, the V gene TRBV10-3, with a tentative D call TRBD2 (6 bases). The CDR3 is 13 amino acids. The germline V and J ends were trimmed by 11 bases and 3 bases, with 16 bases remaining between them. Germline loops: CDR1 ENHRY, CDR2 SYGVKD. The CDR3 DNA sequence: TGTGCCGCAAGTCGTCCGGGGGAAGAGACCCAGTACTTC. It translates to CAASRPGEETQYF.

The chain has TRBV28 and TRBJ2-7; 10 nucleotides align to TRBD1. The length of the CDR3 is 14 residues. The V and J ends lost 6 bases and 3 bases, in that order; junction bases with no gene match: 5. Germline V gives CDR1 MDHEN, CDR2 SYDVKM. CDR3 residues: CASRRDRGFYEQYF. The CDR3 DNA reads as TGTGCCAGCAGAAGGGACAGGGGCTTCTACGAGCAGTACTTC.

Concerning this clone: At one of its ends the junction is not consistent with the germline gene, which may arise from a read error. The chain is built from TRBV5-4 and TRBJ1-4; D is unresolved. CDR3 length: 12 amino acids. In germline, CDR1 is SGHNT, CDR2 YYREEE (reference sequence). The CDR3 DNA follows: TGTGCCAGCAGCTTGGTGGAGGGTTGCACGGGCTTT. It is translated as CASSLVEGCTGF.

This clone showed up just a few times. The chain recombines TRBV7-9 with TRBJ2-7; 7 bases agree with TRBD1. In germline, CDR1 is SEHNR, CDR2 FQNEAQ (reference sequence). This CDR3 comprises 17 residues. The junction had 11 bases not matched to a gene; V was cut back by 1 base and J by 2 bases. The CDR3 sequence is CASSLGAGQVAPYEQYF. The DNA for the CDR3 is TGTGCCAGCAGCTTAGGGGCCGGACAGGTGGCTCCCTACGAGCAGTACTTC.

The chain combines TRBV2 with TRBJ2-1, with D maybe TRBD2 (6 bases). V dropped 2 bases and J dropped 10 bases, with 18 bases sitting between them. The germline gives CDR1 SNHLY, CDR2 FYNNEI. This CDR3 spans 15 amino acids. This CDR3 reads CASSEWGEMLGEQFF. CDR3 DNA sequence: TGTGCCAGCAGTGAATGGGGGGAAATGCTTGGGGAGCAGTTCTTC.

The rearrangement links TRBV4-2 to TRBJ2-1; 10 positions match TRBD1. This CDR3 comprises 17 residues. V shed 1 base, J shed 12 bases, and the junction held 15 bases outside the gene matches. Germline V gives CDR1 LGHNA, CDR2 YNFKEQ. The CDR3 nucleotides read TGTGCCAGCAGCCAAGCACTAATCCGGGACAGGGGAGTAGGGCAGTTCTTC. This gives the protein CASSQALIRDRGVGQFF.

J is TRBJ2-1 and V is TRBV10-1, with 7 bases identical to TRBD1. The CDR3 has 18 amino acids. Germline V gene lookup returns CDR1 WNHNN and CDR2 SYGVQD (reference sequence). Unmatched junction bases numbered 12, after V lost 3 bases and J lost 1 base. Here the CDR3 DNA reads TGCGCCAGCAGTGAAAAAAACCCGGGACAGCTTTCCTACAATGAGCAGTTCTTC. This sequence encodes CASSEKNPGQLSYNEQFF.

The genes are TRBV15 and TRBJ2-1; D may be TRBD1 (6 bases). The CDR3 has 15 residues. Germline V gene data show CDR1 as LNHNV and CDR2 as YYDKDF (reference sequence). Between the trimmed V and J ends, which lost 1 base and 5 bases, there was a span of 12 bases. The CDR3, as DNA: TGTGCCACCAGCAGAGGGAGACAGGAGAACAATGAGCAGTTCTTC. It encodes CATSRGRQENNEQFF. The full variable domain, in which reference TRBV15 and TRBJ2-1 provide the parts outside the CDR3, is DAMVIQNPRYQVTQFGKPVTLSCSQTLNHNVMYWYQQKSSQAPKLLFHYYDKDFNNEADTPDNFQSRRPNTSFCFLDIRSPGLGDTAMYLCATSRGRQENNEQFFGPGTRLTVL.

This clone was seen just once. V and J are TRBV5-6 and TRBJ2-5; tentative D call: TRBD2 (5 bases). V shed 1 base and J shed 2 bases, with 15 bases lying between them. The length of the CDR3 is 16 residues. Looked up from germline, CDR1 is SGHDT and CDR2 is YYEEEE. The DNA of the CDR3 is TGTGCCAGCAGCTTGAGACCCAGCGGAAAACAAGAGACCCAGTACTTC. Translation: CASSLRPSGKQETQYF. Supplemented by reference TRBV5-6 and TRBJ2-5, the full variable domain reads DAGVTQSPTHLIKTRGQQVTLRCSPKSGHDTVSWYQQALGQGPQFIFQYYEEEERQRGNFPDRFSGHQFPNYSSELNVNALLLGDSALYLCASSLRPSGKQETQYFGPGTRLLVL.

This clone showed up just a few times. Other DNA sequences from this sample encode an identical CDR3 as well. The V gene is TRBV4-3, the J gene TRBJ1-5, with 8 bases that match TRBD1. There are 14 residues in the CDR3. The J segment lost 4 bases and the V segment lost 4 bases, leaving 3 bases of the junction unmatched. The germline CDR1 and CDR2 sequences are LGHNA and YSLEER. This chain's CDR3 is CASSPGQGNQPQHF. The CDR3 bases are TGCGCCAGCAGCCCCGGACAGGGAAATCAGCCCCAGCATTTT.

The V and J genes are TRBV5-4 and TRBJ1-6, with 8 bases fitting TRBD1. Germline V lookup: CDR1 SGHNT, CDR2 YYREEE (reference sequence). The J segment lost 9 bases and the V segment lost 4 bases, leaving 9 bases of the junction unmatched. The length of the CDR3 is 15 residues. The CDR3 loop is CASSTWTGSGSPLHF. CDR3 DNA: TGTGCCAGCAGCACCTGGACAGGGTCGGGTTCACCCCTCCACTTT.

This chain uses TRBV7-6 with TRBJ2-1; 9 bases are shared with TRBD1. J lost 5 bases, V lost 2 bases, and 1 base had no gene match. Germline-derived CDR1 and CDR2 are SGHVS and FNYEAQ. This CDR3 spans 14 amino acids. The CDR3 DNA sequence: TGTGCCAGCAGCTTAAGGGACAGGGACAATGAGCAGTTCTTC. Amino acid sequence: CASSLRDRDNEQFF. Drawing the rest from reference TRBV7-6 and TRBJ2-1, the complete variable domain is GAGVSQSPRYKVTKRGQDVALRCDPISGHVSLYWYRQALGQGPEFLTYFNYEAQQDKSGLPNDRFSAERPEGSISTLTIQRTEQRDSAMYRCASSLRDRDNEQFFGPGTRLTVL.

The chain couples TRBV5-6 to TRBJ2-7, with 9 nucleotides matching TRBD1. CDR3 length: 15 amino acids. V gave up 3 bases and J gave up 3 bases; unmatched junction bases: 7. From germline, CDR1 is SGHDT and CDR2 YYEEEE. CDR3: CASSSYRGRGYEQYF. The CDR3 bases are TGTGCCAGCAGCTCATACAGGGGGCGCGGCTACGAGCAGTACTTC.

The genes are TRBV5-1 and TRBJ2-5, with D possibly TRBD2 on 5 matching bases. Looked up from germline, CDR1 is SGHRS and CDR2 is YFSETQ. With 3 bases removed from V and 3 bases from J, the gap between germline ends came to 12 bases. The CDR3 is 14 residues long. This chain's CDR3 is CASSSWTGEETQYF. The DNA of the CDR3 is TGCGCCAGCAGCTCCTGGACTGGGGAAGAGACCCAGTACTTC.

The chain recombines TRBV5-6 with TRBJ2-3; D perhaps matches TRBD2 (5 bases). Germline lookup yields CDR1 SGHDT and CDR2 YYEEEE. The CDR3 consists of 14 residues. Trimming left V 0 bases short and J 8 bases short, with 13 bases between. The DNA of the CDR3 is TGTGCCAGCAGCTTGGTGGCGGGCTTGGGTACGCAGTATTTT. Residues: CASSLVAGLGTQYF.

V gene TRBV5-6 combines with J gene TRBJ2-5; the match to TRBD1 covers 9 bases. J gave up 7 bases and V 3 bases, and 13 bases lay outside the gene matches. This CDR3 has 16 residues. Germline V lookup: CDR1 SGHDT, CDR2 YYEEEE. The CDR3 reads CASSSPGQGDLGTQYF. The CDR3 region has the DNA TGTGCCAGCAGCTCACCGGGACAGGGAGATCTAGGGACCCAGTACTTC.